The 19 T cell receptor beta chains listed next were all sequenced from one sample in a study of blood T cell repertoires in COVID-19. Generated by immunoSEQ multiplex PCR, the TCRdb table keeps only in-frame clones and is missing some. The sample has around 300,000 clones, around 83% seen once; the top ten hold almost 3%. The sequenced sample consisted of peripheral blood. These receptors came from a man aged 25 to 45 with active or convalescent COVID-19.

This chain connects TRBV3-1 (or the pseudogene TRBV3-2) to TRBJ2-2, with TRBD1 identical over 8 bases. The CDR3 length is 14 residues. J gave up 4 bases and V 5 bases, and 3 bases lay outside the gene matches. The germline CDR1 and CDR2 sequences are LGHDT and YNNKEL (reference sequence). In DNA form, the CDR3 reads TGTGCCAGCAGCGAACAGGGGGGCACCGGGGAGCTGTTTTTT. This translates into CASSEQGGTGELFF.

This clone was detected only a few times. The chain is built from TRBV10-3 and TRBJ1-3; D not resolved. The length of the CDR3 is 14 residues. The germline V gene has CDR1 ENHRY and CDR2 SYGVKD. The ends were cut back, 5 bases at V and 0 bases at J, with 8 bases in the middle. DNA for the CDR3: TGTGCCATCAGTAGTGGCTTCTCTGGAAACACCATATATTTT. This sequence encodes CAISSGFSGNTIYF.

This clone was recorded once. The chain links TRBV10-3 to TRBJ2-1; 16 bases match TRBD2. The CDR3 has 17 residues. From germline, CDR1 is ENHRY and CDR2 SYGVKD. Trimming took 5 bases from V and 7 from J; bases not matched to a gene: 8. The CDR3 protein is CAISTTGTSGRGNEQFF. In DNA, the CDR3 is TGTGCCATCAGTACGACCGGGACTAGCGGGAGGGGAAATGAGCAGTTCTTC.

This clone occurred once. This chain joins TRBV23-1 and TRBJ1-2; D is unclear. Being an ORF, TRBV23-1 has a function that is uncertain. The CDR3 sequence is 11 residues long. V was shortened by 4 bases and J by 4 bases, with 4 bases between the two germline ends. The CDR3 spells CASSPVYGYTF. In nucleotides, the CDR3 is TGCGCCAGCAGTCCGGTCTATGGCTACACCTTC.

The V and J genes are TRBV27 and TRBJ2-3; 7 bases line up with TRBD1. The germline CDR1 and CDR2 sequences are MNHEY and SMNVEV (reference sequence). Trimming removed 7 bases from V and 1 base from J; junction bases left unmatched: 11. CDR3 length: 16 residues. The CDR3 sequence: CASILSGTERTDTQYF. DNA for the CDR3: TGTGCCAGCATTCTCTCCGGGACAGAGCGCACAGATACGCAGTATTTT.

CDR3 residues: CASGWTANYGYTF. The CDR3 bases are TGTGCCAGCGGGTGGACAGCTAACTATGGCTACACCTTC. V gene TRBV27 combines with J gene TRBJ1-2, with D possibly being TRBD1 (6 bases). Germline values: CDR1 MNHEY, CDR2 SMNVEV (reference sequence). This CDR3 is built from 13 residues. V lost 8 bases and J 0 bases, leaving 10 bases between the germline ends.

This clone was observed a few times. This rearrangement joins TRBV24-1 to TRBJ2-7; maybe TRBD1 (6 bases). V lost 4 bases and J 6 bases, leaving 27 bases between the germline ends. The CDR3 is made up of 18 amino acids. Per germline, CDR1 KGHDR and CDR2 SFDVKD. The CDR3 DNA is TGTGCCACCAGTGACTCGGTGGGGCGAGGGGGAGCCCTCGGCGAGCAGTACTTC. Its protein product is CATSDSVGRGGALGEQYF.

This sequence joins TRBV7-3 and TRBJ2-2; 7 bases agree with TRBD1. V shed 5 bases, J shed 0 bases, and the junction held 3 bases outside the gene matches. The CDR3 loop spans 15 amino acids. In germline, CDR1 is SGHTA, CDR2 FQGTGA. CDR3 bases: TGTGCCAGCAGCCCAGGGACAGCGAACACCGGGGAGCTGTTTTTT. Translated: CASSPGTANTGELFF.

Here the CDR3 reads CASSQGGLGIDEQFF. CDR3 DNA: TGTGCCAGCAGCCAAGGGGGACTAGGGATCGATGAGCAGTTCTTC. This rearrangement joins TRBV4-2 to TRBJ2-1, with 8 bases that match TRBD2. Germline V gene lookup returns CDR1 LGHNA and CDR2 YNFKEQ. J gave up 8 bases and V 1 base, and 7 bases lay outside the gene matches. The CDR3 totals 15 residues.

CDR3 in amino acids: CASSQVAGEGSPLHF. DNA for the CDR3: TGCGCCAGCAGCCAAGTGGCAGGGGAAGGATCACCCCTCCACTTT. The chain recombines TRBV4-3 with TRBJ1-6; D may be TRBD1 (6 bases). The CDR3 length is 15 residues. The ends were cut back, 1 base at V and 10 bases at J, with 14 bases in the middle. Germline V gene sequence: CDR1 LGHNA, CDR2 YSLEER.

The gene calls are TRBV7-8 and TRBJ2-2; 8 bases are shared with TRBD2. V lost 5 bases, J lost 5 bases, and 10 bases stayed unmatched. The V gene's germline CDR1 is SGHVS and CDR2 FQNEAQ. The CDR3 is 16 amino acids. The CDR3 sequence: CASSREGSGITGELFF. The DNA for the CDR3 is TGTGCCAGCAGCCGAGAGGGTAGCGGGATTACCGGGGAGCTGTTTTTT.

Here the CDR3 reads CAPVPDRGRTYEQYF. DNA of the CDR3: TGTGCCCCAGTCCCCGACAGGGGGAGAACCTACGAGCAGTACTTC. The chain employs TRBV7-2 and TRBJ2-7, with 9 positions matching TRBD1. The CDR3 is 15 amino acids. With V trimmed by 11 bases and J by 2 bases, 13 bases remained unmatched. Germline V gene data show CDR1 as SGHTA and CDR2 as FQGNSA.

The chain has TRBV6-6 and TRBJ1-5; no definite D call. CDR1 and CDR2 from the germline V gene are MNHNY and SVGAGI (reference sequence). Between the trimmed V and J ends, which lost 6 bases and 0 bases, there was a span of 6 bases. The CDR3 runs to 13 residues. This chain's CDR3 is CASSYNSNQPQHF. In DNA, the CDR3 is TGTGCCAGCAGCTATAATAGCAATCAGCCCCAGCATTTT.

This rearrangement joins TRBV5-6 to TRBJ2-5, with 9 bases fitting TRBD1. V was pared by 2 bases and J by 4 bases, with 3 bases of the junction left unmatched. Germline assignment: CDR1 SGHDT and CDR2 YYEEEE. The CDR3 consists of 14 residues. The CDR3, as DNA: TGTGCCAGCAGCTTAAACAGGGGGCCAGAGACCCAGTACTTC. It translates to CASSLNRGPETQYF.

The chain employs TRBV7-8 and TRBJ2-5; 8 bases are shared with TRBD2. The CDR3 has 13 residues. Germline V CDR1 and CDR2: SGHVS, FQNEAQ. V dropped 5 bases and J dropped 5; count of bases not matched to a gene: 4. In nucleotides, the CDR3 is TGTGCCAGCAGCCGGGGGGGGATGGAGACCCAGTACTTC. Amino acid sequence: CASSRGGMETQYF.

The chain carries TRBV21-1 and TRBJ2-2; no check of the table's D call, TRBD1, against the DNA was made. TRBV21-1 is a pseudogene segment. The CDR3 runs 15 residues. The DNA of the CDR3 is TGTGCCAGCAACCCGGACAGCTCGAACACCGGGGAGCTGTTTTTT. Amino acid sequence: CASNPDSSNTGELFF.

V usage is TRBV11-3 and J usage is TRBJ1-1; the D gene is possibly TRBD1 (5 bases). The germline V gene encodes CDR1 SGHNT and CDR2 YENEEA. Between the trimmed V and J ends, which lost 3 bases and 4 bases, there was a span of 9 bases. The CDR3 runs 13 residues. In DNA, the CDR3 is TGTGCCAGCAGCTTCGGGGGGGGCACTGAAGCTTTCTTT. It codes for CASSFGGGTEAFF.

The rearrangement joins TRBV5-1 to TRBJ2-1; 12 bases fit TRBD2. Germline V lookup: CDR1 SGHRS, CDR2 YFSETQ. This CDR3 is built from 19 residues. Unmatched junction bases numbered 11, after V lost 4 bases and J lost 0 bases. In DNA form, the CDR3 reads TGCGCCAGCAGCGTGCTAGCGGGGGGGCCTAGGGTCTCCTACAATGAGCAGTTCTTC. It encodes CASSVLAGGPRVSYNEQFF.

The chain employs TRBV19 and TRBJ1-2; TRBD1 agrees at 8 bases. This CDR3 comprises 14 residues. The V and J ends lost 5 bases and 6 bases, in that order; junction bases with no gene match: 8. Germline CDR1 is LNHDA and CDR2 is SQIVND (reference sequence). This chain's CDR3 is CASSFRTGSNGYTF. DNA for the CDR3: TGTGCCAGTAGTTTTCGGACAGGGTCAAATGGCTACACCTTC. The complete variable domain, with remaining parts taken from reference TRBV19 and TRBJ1-2, reads DGGITQSPKYLFRKEGQNVTLSCEQNLNHDAMYWYRQDPGQGLRLIYYSQIVNDFQKGDIAEGYSVSREKKESFPLTVTSAQKNPTAFYLCASSFRTGSNGYTFGSGTRLTVV.